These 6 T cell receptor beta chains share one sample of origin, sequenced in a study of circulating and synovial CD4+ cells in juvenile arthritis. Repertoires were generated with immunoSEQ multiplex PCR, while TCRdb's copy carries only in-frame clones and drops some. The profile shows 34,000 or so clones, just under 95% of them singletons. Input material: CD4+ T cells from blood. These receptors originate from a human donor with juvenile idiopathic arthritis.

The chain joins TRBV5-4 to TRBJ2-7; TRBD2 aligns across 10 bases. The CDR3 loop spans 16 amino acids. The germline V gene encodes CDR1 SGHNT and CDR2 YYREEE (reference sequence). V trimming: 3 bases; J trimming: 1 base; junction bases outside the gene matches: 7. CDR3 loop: CASSWDSGGPSYEQYF. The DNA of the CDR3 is TGTGCCAGCAGCTGGGATAGCGGGGGGCCTTCCTACGAGCAGTACTTC.

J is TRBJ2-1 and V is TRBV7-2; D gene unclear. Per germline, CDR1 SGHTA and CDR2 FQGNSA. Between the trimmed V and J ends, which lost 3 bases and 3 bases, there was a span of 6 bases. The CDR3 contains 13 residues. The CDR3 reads CASSLEYYNEQFF. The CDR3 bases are TGTGCCAGCAGCTTGGAGTACTACAATGAGCAGTTCTTC.

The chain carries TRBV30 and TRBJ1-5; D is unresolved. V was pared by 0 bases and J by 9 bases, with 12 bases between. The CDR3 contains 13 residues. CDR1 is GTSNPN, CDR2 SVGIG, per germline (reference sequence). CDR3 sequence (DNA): TGTGCCTGGAGTGTGACCGAGCGGGGGCCCCAGCATTTT. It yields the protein CAWSVTERGPQHF.

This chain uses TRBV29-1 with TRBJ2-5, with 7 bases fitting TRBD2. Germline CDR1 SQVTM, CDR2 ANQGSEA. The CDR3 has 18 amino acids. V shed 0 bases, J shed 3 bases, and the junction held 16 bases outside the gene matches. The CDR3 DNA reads TGCAGCGTTGAAGAAGGACTAGGTTTCCCAGAGGTCGAAGAGACCCAGTACTTC. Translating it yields CSVEEGLGFPEVEETQYF.

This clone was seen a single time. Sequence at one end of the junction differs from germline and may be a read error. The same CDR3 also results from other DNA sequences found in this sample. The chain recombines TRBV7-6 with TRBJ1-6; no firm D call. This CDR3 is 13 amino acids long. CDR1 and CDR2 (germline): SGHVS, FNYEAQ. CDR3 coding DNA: TGTGCCAGCAGCCTAAGTCTCTATTCCCCCCTCCACTTT. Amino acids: CASSLSLYSPLHF. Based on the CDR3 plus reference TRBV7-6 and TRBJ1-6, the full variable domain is GAGVSQSPRYKVTKRGQDVALRCDPISGHVSLYWYRQALGQGPEFLTYFNYEAQQDKSGLPNDRFSAERPEGSISTLTIQRTEQRDSAMYRCASSLSLYSPLHFGNGTRLTVT.

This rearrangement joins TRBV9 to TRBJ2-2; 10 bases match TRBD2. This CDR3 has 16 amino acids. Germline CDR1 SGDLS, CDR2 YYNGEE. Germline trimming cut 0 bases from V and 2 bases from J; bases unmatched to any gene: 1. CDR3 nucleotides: TGTGCCAGCAGCGTAGCTAGCGGGGGAAACACCGGGGAGCTGTTTTTT. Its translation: CASSVASGGNTGELFF.